These T cell receptor beta chains were read from a single sample in a study of graft-versus-host responses after intestinal transplantation. Measured with immunoSEQ multiplex PCR; TCRdb has only the in-frame clones, and not every one. Among tens of thousands of clones listed, approximately 90% were seen once. No antigen has been identified for these receptors. This specimen was unstimulated CD4+ T cells sorted from spleen or lymph node cells, taken before transplant. All receptors derive from a human donor who was the organ donor for an intestinal transplant. Each CDR3 is given with its conserved first and last residue. Fields, in order: D gene, clone size, J gene, V gene, CDR3 DNA, CDR3 protein. D genes are given only for firm matches. Clone size is stated in some rows and not others, as once, few, many or a class when expanded.

D: .; size: .; J: TRBJ2-7; V: TRBV5-1; DNA: TGCGCCAGCAGTCTAAGGGCAGGGAAAGGGTACGAGCAGTACTTC; CDR3: CASSLRAGKGYEQYF
D: .; size: once; J: TRBJ2-1; V: TRBV4-2; DNA: TGTGCCAGCAGCCAAGAAGGGACTGGGACGCTCAATGAGCAGTTCTTC; CDR3: CASSQEGTGTLNEQFF
D: .; size: .; J: TRBJ2-5; V: TRBV14; DNA: TGTGCCAGCAGCCCCCAATATAGCCGGAGAAATCAAGAGACCCAGTACTTC; CDR3: CASSPQYSRRNQETQYF
D: .; size: .; J: TRBJ1-2; V: TRBV29-1; DNA: TGCAGCGTTAGTGGGGCCGAGTATGGCTACACCTTC; CDR3: CSVSGAEYGYTF
D: TRBD2; size: .; J: TRBJ2-1; V: TRBV13; DNA: TGTGCCAGCAGCGCCCCCTCCGGGACTAGCGGGAGTCGAGCAAGGTTCTTC; CDR3: CASSAPSGTSGSRARFF
D: TRBD2; size: .; J: TRBJ2-3; V: TRBV2; DNA: TGTGCCAGCAGACCGGGACTAGCGGGGGGCGTCCCAGATACGCAGTATTTT; CDR3: CASRPGLAGGVPDTQYF
D: TRBD1; size: .; J: TRBJ1-5; V: TRBV19; DNA: TGTGCCAGTAGGTCACCGGGACAGAGGAATCAGCCCCAGCATTTT; CDR3: CASRSPGQRNQPQHF
D: TRBD2; size: .; J: TRBJ2-1; V: TRBV14; DNA: TGTGCCAGCAGCCAAGGGACTAGCGGTAACAATGAGCAGTTCTTC; CDR3: CASSQGTSGNNEQFF
D: .; size: .; J: TRBJ2-3; V: TRBV7-2; DNA: TGTGCCAGCAGCTTTAGTGGCACAGATACGCAGTATTTT; CDR3: CASSFSGTDTQYF
D: TRBD2; size: few; J: TRBJ2-7; V: TRBV6-1; DNA: TGTGCCAGCAGTGTCATAGCGGGCTGGTACGAGCAGTACTTC; CDR3: CASSVIAGWYEQYF
D: TRBD1; size: .; J: TRBJ2-5; V: TRBV19; DNA: TGTGCCAGTAGTCCGTGGACAGGGAGTGCGAAAGAGACCCAGTACTTC; CDR3: CASSPWTGSAKETQYF
D: TRBD2; size: .; J: TRBJ2-5; V: TRBV5-6; DNA: TGTGCCAGCAGCCCTAGACTAGCCGGGAGCACAGAGACCCAGTACTTC; CDR3: CASSPRLAGSTETQYF
D: .; size: once; J: TRBJ1-2; V: TRBV10-3; DNA: TGTGCCATCTTCCATGGAGACAGTCGCTATGGCTACACCTTC; CDR3: CAIFHGDSRYGYTF
D: .; size: once; J: TRBJ1-6; V: TRBV6-5; DNA: TGTGCCAGCAGGGACAGTAATTCACCCCTCCACTTT; CDR3: CASRDSNSPLHF
D: .; size: .; J: TRBJ1-2; V: TRBV11-1; DNA: TGTGCCAGCAGCAAGGCTGAGGGTAATGGCTACACCTTC; CDR3: CASSKAEGNGYTF
D: .; size: .; J: TRBJ1-4; V: TRBV29-1; DNA: TGCAGCGTTCTACTCGCAGGGGTTGAGGAAAAACTGTTTTTT; CDR3: CSVLLAGVEEKLFF